These 18 T cell receptor beta chains share one sample of origin, sequenced in a study of blood T cell repertoires in COVID-19. TCRdb's table, derived via immunoSEQ multiplex PCR, lists solely in-frame clones and lacks some. Counted here are 65,000 to 70,000 clones, 60% to 85% occurring once; the ten biggest clones make up approximately 16%. What was sequenced was peripheral blood. Receptor source: a man between 60 and 75 years old with acute or convalescent COVID-19.

This chain joins TRBV5-4 and TRBJ2-7; perhaps TRBD1 as D (6 bases). The CDR3 extends over 14 amino acids. Germline CDR1 reads SGHNT; CDR2 reads YYREEE (reference sequence). The germline V and J ends were trimmed by 2 bases and 3 bases, with 12 bases remaining between them. DNA of the CDR3: TGTGCCAGCAGCTTTAGAGGGGGTTTCTACGAGCAGTACTTC. Translating it yields CASSFRGGFYEQYF.

CDR3: CASRRGLAGAGTDTQYF. The CDR3 DNA reads TGTGCCAGCCGAAGGGGACTAGCGGGGGCGGGCACAGATACGCAGTATTTT. The chain carries TRBV7-9 and TRBJ2-3; 14 nucleotides agree with TRBD2. V shed 8 bases and J 1 base; nucleotides not matched to a gene: 8. The CDR3 runs to 17 residues. In germline, CDR1 is SEHNR, CDR2 FQNEAQ (reference sequence).

This clone was observed a handful of times. J is TRBJ2-1 and V is TRBV6-5, with D unresolved. The CDR3 is 13 amino acids. CDR1 MNHEY and CDR2 SVGAGI come from the germline V gene. The V and J ends lost 7 bases and 3 bases respectively, with 10 bases between them. This CDR3 is CASTKEDYNEQFF. DNA of the CDR3: TGTGCCAGCACCAAAGAGGACTACAATGAGCAGTTCTTC.

The genes are TRBV4-1 and TRBJ2-7; perhaps TRBD1 as D (6 bases). The germline V gene encodes CDR1 MGHRA and CDR2 YSYEKL. V lost 3 bases and J 3 bases, leaving 9 bases between the germline ends. CDR3 size: 13 residues. The CDR3, as DNA: TGCGCCAGCAGCCATGGACAGAACTACGAGCAGTACTTC. This gives the protein CASSHGQNYEQYF.

The J gene is TRBJ2-1, the V gene TRBV5-8; 16 positions agree with TRBD2. The germline V gene has CDR1 SGHTS and CDR2 YDEGEE. The trim removed 1 base at V and 2 bases at J, leaving 6 bases unmatched. The CDR3 runs to 19 residues. CDR3 nucleotides: TGTGCCAGCAGCTTGCGGACAGGGACTAGCGGGGGGGCCTACAATGAGCAGTTCTTC. Residues: CASSLRTGTSGGAYNEQFF.

The chain combines TRBV2 with TRBJ1-2; 7 nucleotides align to TRBD1. Germline lookup yields CDR1 SNHLY and CDR2 FYNNEI. The CDR3 runs to 14 residues. V dropped 3 bases and J dropped 1; count of bases not matched to a gene: 2. The CDR3 reads CASSEDRFNYGYTF. DNA for the CDR3: TGTGCCAGCAGTGAGGACAGGTTTAACTATGGCTACACCTTC.

J is TRBJ2-5 and V is TRBV7-2, with D maybe TRBD1 (6 bases). V was pared by 6 bases and J by 1 base, with 9 bases between. The CDR3 spans 13 residues. Germline V CDR1 and CDR2: SGHTA, FQGNSA. The CDR3 DNA reads TGTGCCAGCAGGACGACAGGCCAAGAGACCCAGTACTTC. Protein: CASRTTGQETQYF.

The rearrangement links TRBV2 to TRBJ1-5; 7 bases match TRBD1. Germline V gives CDR1 SNHLY, CDR2 FYNNEI. The J segment lost 4 bases and the V segment lost 10 bases, leaving 7 bases of the junction unmatched. This CDR3 region has 13 residues. The CDR3 here is CATALTGNQPQHF. The CDR3, as DNA: TGTGCCACCGCCCTGACAGGGAATCAGCCCCAGCATTTT.

The rearrangement joins TRBV13 to TRBJ1-2; D perhaps matches TRBD1 (6 bases). CDR1 is PRHDT and CDR2 is FYEKMQ in the germline V gene (reference sequence). V lost 5 bases to trimming and J lost 4 bases, with 17 bases between them. This CDR3 is 15 amino acids long. The CDR3 coding sequence is TGTGCCAGCAGCCCCGGGTCCCAACAGGGCTATGGCTACACCTTC. Its translation is CASSPGSQQGYGYTF.

V is TRBV27 and J is TRBJ1-2; 8 nucleotides line up with TRBD1. In germline, CDR1 is MNHEY, CDR2 SMNVEV (reference sequence). The V gene end was trimmed by 2 bases and the J gene end by 6 bases; junction bases not matched to a gene: 14. The CDR3 runs 17 residues. CDR3 region: CASSLTDRGLISDGYTF. CDR3 coding DNA: TGTGCCAGCAGTTTAACAGACAGGGGATTAATTTCGGATGGCTACACCTTC.

This clone was found a few times. The chain uses TRBV5-4 and TRBJ1-3; D is perhaps TRBD1 (5 bases). Trimming removed 3 bases from V and 4 bases from J, with 20 bases in between. In germline, CDR1 is SGHNT, CDR2 YYREEE (reference sequence). The length of the CDR3 is 17 residues. The CDR3 DNA reads TGTGCCAGCAGCTCAAAAAACCCTATGGGGCGCGGAAACACCATATATTTT. Protein: CASSSKNPMGRGNTIYF. Drawing the rest from reference TRBV5-4 and TRBJ1-3, the complete variable domain is ETGVTQSPTHLIKTRGQQVTLRCSSQSGHNTVSWYQQALGQGPQFIFQYYREEENGRGNFPPRFSGLQFPNYSSELNVNALELDDSALYLCASSSKNPMGRGNTIYFGEGSWLTVV.

This sequence joins TRBV6-5 and TRBJ2-7; 9 positions match TRBD1. J lost 1 base, V lost 5 bases, and 6 bases had no gene match. Germline CDR1 and CDR2: MNHEY and SVGAGI. The CDR3 has 15 amino acids. The CDR3, as DNA: TGTGCCAGCAGTAGGGGACAGGGCCTTTCCTACGAGCAGTACTTC. Protein sequence: CASSRGQGLSYEQYF.

The gene calls are TRBV6-5 and TRBJ2-1; 10 bases map to TRBD2. The germline V gene encodes CDR1 MNHEY and CDR2 SVGAGI. The length of the CDR3 is 16 residues. V dropped 2 bases and J dropped 1; count of bases not matched to a gene: 2. CDR3 loop: CASSYGLAVSYNEQFF. CDR3 coding DNA: TGTGCCAGCAGTTACGGACTAGCGGTATCCTACAATGAGCAGTTCTTC.

This chain connects TRBV7-8 to TRBJ2-2; no clear D gene. The length of the CDR3 is 14 residues. Germline CDR1 is SGHVS and CDR2 is FQNEAQ. The V gene lost 7 bases and the J gene lost 1 base, with 10 bases spanning the gap. The chain's CDR3 is CASTRSVNTGELFF. The CDR3 coding sequence is TGTGCCAGCACTCGATCAGTGAACACCGGGGAGCTGTTTTTT.

This chain uses TRBV24-1 with TRBJ2-2; D gene ambiguous. Germline CDR1 KGHDR, CDR2 SFDVKD. Trimming shortened V by 6 bases and J by 7 bases, and 8 bases separated the two germline ends. This CDR3 has 12 residues. This CDR3 reads CATSPTSGELFF. CDR3 coding DNA: TGTGCCACCAGTCCGACAAGCGGGGAGCTGTTTTTT.

The V call is TRBV19, the J call TRBJ1-5; 8 nucleotides align to TRBD1. Germline V gene data show CDR1 as LNHDA and CDR2 as SQIVND (reference sequence). Unmatched junction bases numbered 10, after V lost 1 base and J lost 5 bases. The CDR3 runs to 17 residues. The CDR3 region has the DNA TGTGCCAGTAGTATAGTTGGCAGGGGGCGGATGGATCAGCCCCAGCATTTT. Translating gives CASSIVGRGRMDQPQHF.

The chain joins TRBV19 to TRBJ1-2; D is possibly TRBD1 (5 bases). V was cut by 0 bases and J by 4 bases, with 9 bases left in between. CDR1 LNHDA and CDR2 SQIVND come from the germline V gene (reference sequence). CDR3 length equals 14 residues. The DNA for the CDR3 is TGTGCCAGTAGTATAGATCAGGGAGGCTATGGCTACACCTTC. This translates into CASSIDQGGYGYTF.

V gene TRBV12-3 or TRBV12-4 combines with J gene TRBJ1-2, with D maybe TRBD1 (6 bases). The V gene lost 7 bases and the J gene lost 4 bases, with 13 bases spanning the gap. This CDR3 region has 13 residues. CDR3 residues: CASILTGSYGYTF. DNA for the CDR3: TGTGCCAGCATACTGACAGGAAGCTATGGCTACACCTTC.